The next 8 T cell receptor beta chains were all read from a single sample in a study of blood T cell repertoires in COVID-19. The method was immunoSEQ multiplex PCR; TCRdb's version includes in-frame clones alone and lacks a portion of them. The sample shows 50,000 to 80,000 clones, about 76% of them seen only once. Sequencing was done on a sample of peripheral blood. The receptors shown here come from a human donor in a cohort sampled during active COVID-19.

The chain couples TRBV5-1 to TRBJ1-2, with 8 nucleotides matching TRBD1. Germline V gene sequence: CDR1 SGHRS, CDR2 YFSETQ. This CDR3 has 15 residues. V lost 4 bases to trimming and J lost 3 bases; unmatched junction nucleotides: 8. The chain's CDR3 is CASSELGTGDYGYTF. The CDR3 DNA sequence: TGCGCCAGCAGCGAACTCGGGACAGGAGACTATGGCTACACCTTC.

This clone was picked up a small number of times. J is TRBJ2-1 and V is TRBV30; 12 nucleotides match TRBD2. The trim removed 2 bases at V and 7 bases at J, leaving 3 bases unmatched. Germline V lookup: CDR1 GTSNPN, CDR2 SVGIG (reference sequence). The CDR3 consists of 14 residues. The CDR3 reads CAWSTSGGINEQFF. CDR3 DNA sequence: TGTGCCTGGAGTACTAGCGGGGGGATTAATGAGCAGTTCTTC.

This clone came up once. The chain has TRBV29-1 and TRBJ2-1; tentative D call: TRBD2 (6 bases). Germline V lookup: CDR1 SQVTM, CDR2 ANQGSEA. The CDR3 is 13 residues long. The germline V and J ends were trimmed by 4 bases and 9 bases, with 16 bases remaining between them. In nucleotides, the CDR3 is TGCAGCGTTGGGGAGCGGGTCTTGGGTGAGCAGTTCTTC. It specifies CSVGERVLGEQFF.

This chain links TRBV19 with TRBJ2-3; 13 bases are shared with TRBD2. From germline, CDR1 is LNHDA and CDR2 SQIVND (reference sequence). The CDR3 spans 19 residues. The V and J ends lost 5 bases and 1 base, in that order; junction bases with no gene match: 12. CDR3 loop: CASSASGLAGNSRTDTQYF. Written as DNA, the CDR3 is TGTGCCAGTAGTGCGTCGGGACTAGCGGGGAACTCACGCACAGATACGCAGTATTTT.

This chain connects TRBV7-6 to TRBJ1-1; D is possibly TRBD1 (6 bases). Germline V gives CDR1 SGHVS, CDR2 FNYEAQ. The CDR3 is 15 amino acids. The germline V and J ends were trimmed by 5 bases and 4 bases, with 17 bases remaining between them. The CDR3 nucleotides are TGTGCCAGCAGCCCTCGGGGGGGGCTGTCCACTGAAGCTTTCTTT. Translating it yields CASSPRGGLSTEAFF.

The V call is TRBV6-5, the J call TRBJ1-1, with D hard to call. The V and J ends lost 0 bases and 0 bases respectively, with 11 bases between them. This CDR3 spans 16 amino acids. Per the germline V gene, CDR1 is MNHEY and CDR2 is SVGAGI. The CDR3 spells CASSYSSLAMNTEAFF. In nucleotides, the CDR3 is TGTGCCAGCAGTTACTCTAGCTTAGCAATGAACACTGAAGCTTTCTTT.

The chain recombines TRBV27 with TRBJ1-2, with TRBD1 matching over 8 bases. In germline, CDR1 is MNHEY, CDR2 SMNVEV (reference sequence). V dropped 5 bases and J dropped 1; count of bases not matched to a gene: 3. This CDR3 spans 14 amino acids. CDR3: CASSIGQGNYGYTF. In DNA form, the CDR3 reads TGTGCCAGCAGTATTGGACAGGGTAACTATGGCTACACCTTC.

The chain joins TRBV6-5 to TRBJ1-5; D unresolved. The CDR3 runs to 14 residues. V was cut by 2 bases and J by 6 bases, with 11 bases left in between. The germline gives CDR1 MNHEY, CDR2 SVGAGI. DNA for the CDR3: TGTGCCAGCAGTTACCTTCCGGCAGGTCAGCCCCAGCATTTT. It yields the protein CASSYLPAGQPQHF.